Listed below are T cell receptor beta chains from one sample, sequenced in a study of cytotoxic CD8 clonotypes in ibrutinib-treated CLL. This table comes from immunoSEQ multiplex PCR, and its TCRdb copy is limited to in-frame clones, with some not included. The table lists some 200,000 clones, 79% of them singletons. The source material was PBMCs, sampled after 12 months of ibrutinib treatment. The receptors come from a human donor with chronic lymphocytic leukemia. Each CDR3 is given with its conserved first and last residue.

v_call	cdr3_length	cdr3_aa
TRBV7-8	18	CASSPFRQGPTGNYGYTF
TRBV2	12	CASSPGQGIQYF
TRBV2	15	CASVGAGGYTDTQYF
TRBV6-5	15	CASSYSALYQETQYF
TRBV10-3	10	CAIGAYGYTF
TRBV5-1	15	CASSPQDSSTDTQYF
TRBV6-1	14	CASTFGGEGETQYF
TRBV5-1	14	CASSTRTGNEKLFF
TRBV10-3	18	CAISESVTSGGVKNTQYF
TRBV25-1	13	CASSDGTAYGYTF
TRBV7-9	17	CASSLGGSGRDDYGYTF
TRBV2	14	CASTGTGGPETQYF
TRBV15	16	CATSRDWDRSSYEQYF
TRBV5-4	14	CASSLTAGAGEQYF
TRBV25-1	16	CASSPSGQGIADTQYF
TRBV2	14	CASSEATLAVGYTF
TRBV11-1	13	CASSPGTDYGYTF
TRBV19	14	CASNIAGSTDTQYF
TRBV18	13	CASSQGQDEKLFF
TRBV10-3	13	CAISDRGSYEQYF
TRBV30	15	CAWSVEGGPQETQYF
TRBV6-1	16	CASSEPADSGEHGYTF
TRBV4-1	15	CASSQLGLSFNEQFF
TRBV27	15	CASSLRGGSYNEQFF
TRBV19	13	CASTPGQAQPQHF
TRBV6-5	14	CASSLPGLGYIQYF
TRBV27	18	CASSRKHIAGSGANVLTF